This TCR beta chain was sequenced for a study of regulatory T cells in long-lasting Graves disease. Study outcomes and limitations: Favoring TRBV28, TRBJ1-2 and TRBJ2-5 was a feature seen in persistent disease.

Between the trimmed V and J ends, which lost 3 bases and 3 bases, there was a span of 14 bases. CDR1 is LNHNV, CDR2 YYDKDF, per germline (reference sequence). The CDR3 extends over 15 amino acids. This clonotype was counted at least ten times. The antigen remains unidentified. Regarding time point: newly diagnosed GD, antithyroid drugs for less than 3 months. Preparation of the TCR library used RNA extracted from PBMCs. Researchers made TCR beta libraries by using iRepertoire HTBI primers and running Arm-PCR on CDR3 regions. TCRdb re-called the multiplex PCR reads through MiXCR, storing one row per CDR3 protein. The data hold a few hundred thousand distinct CDR3 sequences, with about an eighth observed a single time. This sample was also put to use in a study of T cells in Graves' hyperthyroidism and ophthalmopathy. That source reports: On the basis of clinical symptoms, serum thyroxine and TRAb, thyroid ultrasound and orbital computed tomography, diagnoses were made. The HTBI set primed first-round TCR CDR3 RT-PCR.

This clonotype originated in a woman under 30 with Graves disease. The chain carries TRBV15 and TRBJ1-1; maybe TRBD1 (5 bases). The sample here was peripheral blood mononuclear cells (PBMCs), taken at new diagnosis, from a patient treated with antithyroid drugs. CDR3 nucleotide sequence: TGTGCCACCAGCAGGCCCAGGGCGGAGTACACTGAAGCTTTCTTT. It codes for CATSRPRAEYTEAFF. Variable domain in full (rest from reference TRBV15 and TRBJ1-1): DAMVIQNPRYQVTQFGKPVTLSCSQTLNHNVMYWYQQKSSQAPKLLFHYYDKDFNNEADTPDNFQSRRPNTSFCFLDIRSPGLGDTAMYLCATSRPRAEYTEAFFGQGTRLTVV.